The 32 T cell receptor beta chains presented below share a single source sample, sequenced in a study of shared clonotypes between healthy human individuals. Clones were sequenced by immunoSEQ multiplex PCR, and TCRdb holds only the in-frame ones, with some missing. This sample has some 550,000 clones, with about 97% found just once. The sample consisted of naive CD4+ T cells sorted from blood. Subset indicated: CD45RA+ positively selected. The receptors come from a woman in her thirties in good health.

The CDR3: CASSEQGYGSPLHF. CDR3 in DNA: TGCGCCAGCAGTGAACAGGGTTACGGTTCACCCCTCCACTTT. The V call is TRBV10-2, the J call TRBJ1-6, with D possibly being TRBD1 (6 bases). CDR3 length equals 14 residues. CDR1 and CDR2 (germline): WSHSY, SAAADI. Trimming took off 3 bases at V and 9 bases at J, with 12 bases between the two ends.

This sequence joins TRBV18 and TRBJ2-1; maybe TRBD2 (5 bases). Trimming took off 2 bases at V and 0 bases at J, with 11 bases between the two ends. This CDR3 is 16 amino acids long. CDR1 KGHSH and CDR2 LQKENI come from the germline V gene. CDR3 protein: CASSPNVGVSYNEQFF. DNA for the CDR3: TGTGCCAGCTCACCAAATGTCGGGGTCTCCTACAATGAGCAGTTCTTC.

The chain is built from TRBV19 and TRBJ1-5; 12 bases fit TRBD1. The V and J ends lost 0 bases and 7 bases, in that order; junction bases with no gene match: 10. The V gene's germline CDR1 is LNHDA and CDR2 SQIVND (reference sequence). CDR3 length equals 18 residues. The CDR3 here is CASSIDPRDRGPRQPQHF. The CDR3 nucleotides read TGTGCCAGTAGTATAGACCCCCGGGACAGGGGGCCGAGGCAGCCCCAGCATTTT.

The chain carries TRBV11-3 and TRBJ1-2; D is perhaps TRBD1 (5 bases). The CDR3 loop spans 18 amino acids. Trimming shortened V by 5 bases and J by 8 bases, and 30 bases separated the two germline ends. Germline V gene sequence: CDR1 SGHNT, CDR2 YENEEA. CDR3 residues: CASSLGPTPGLLLGGYTF. The CDR3 DNA is TGTGCCAGCAGCCTAGGGCCTACGCCGGGACTCCTCCTGGGAGGCTACACCTTC.

The gene calls are TRBV7-2 and TRBJ2-7; 12 positions agree with TRBD2. CDR1 is SGHTA and CDR2 is FQGNSA in the germline V gene. The CDR3 consists of 16 residues. With V trimmed by 2 bases and J by 5 bases, 7 bases remained unmatched. The CDR3 DNA is TGTGCCAGCAGCTTACTAGCGGGAGGGCTTCGGGACGAGCAGTACTTC. It specifies CASSLLAGGLRDEQYF.

The rearrangement links TRBV18 to TRBJ2-1; 7 bases line up with TRBD2. This CDR3 comprises 15 residues. The V and J ends lost 6 bases and 4 bases, in that order; junction bases with no gene match: 9. Per germline, CDR1 KGHSH and CDR2 LQKENI. This chain's CDR3 is CASSLTSASYNEQFF. Written as DNA, the CDR3 is TGTGCCAGCTCCCTAACTAGCGCCTCGTACAATGAGCAGTTCTTC. Filled out from reference TRBV18 and TRBJ2-1, the complete variable domain reads NAGVMQNPRHLVRRRGQEARLRCSPMKGHSHVYWYRQLPEEGLKFMVYLQKENIIDESGMPKERFSAEFPKEGPSILRIQQVVRGDSAAYFCASSLTSASYNEQFFGPGTRLTVL.

The chain couples TRBV5-6 to TRBJ1-2; tentatively, D is TRBD1 (5 bases). Germline loops: CDR1 SGHDT, CDR2 YYEEEE. CDR3 length: 15 residues. The V and J ends lost 3 bases and 4 bases respectively, with 16 bases between them. The CDR3 loop is CASSSKPGRIYGYTF. In DNA form, the CDR3 reads TGTGCCAGCAGCTCCAAACCGGGACGGATCTATGGCTACACCTTC.

CDR3 residues: CAILRTEYNEQFF. The CDR3 DNA reads as TGTGCCATCTTGAGGACAGAATACAATGAGCAGTTCTTC. The rearrangement uses TRBV10-3 and TRBJ2-1, with D possibly being TRBD1 (6 bases). Trimming cost V 8 bases and J 4 bases, with 12 bases left between them. The CDR3 has 13 amino acids. Germline loops: CDR1 ENHRY, CDR2 SYGVKD.

V usage is TRBV19 and J usage is TRBJ1-4, with D possibly matching TRBD1 (6 bases). Trimming cost V 3 bases and J 6 bases, with 14 bases left between them. Germline loops: CDR1 LNHDA, CDR2 SQIVND (reference sequence). This CDR3 comprises 15 residues. The CDR3 DNA is TGTGCCAGTAGTATTGTAGGGGGTGGTGATGAAAAACTGTTTTTT. As protein: CASSIVGGGDEKLFF.

The chain links TRBV10-1 to TRBJ2-3; possibly TRBD2 for D (6 bases). This CDR3 is built from 12 residues. Trimming shortened V by 4 bases and J by 4 bases, and 6 bases separated the two germline ends. Germline lookup yields CDR1 WNHNN and CDR2 SYGVQD (reference sequence). CDR3 nucleotide sequence: TGCGCCAGCAGTGGACTAGCAGATACGCAGTATTTT. This gives the protein CASSGLADTQYF.

CDR3 DNA: TGCGCCAGCAGCCCGAGCGGCACAGATACGCAGTATTTT. It codes for CASSPSGTDTQYF. The chain recombines TRBV5-1 with TRBJ2-3; D gene ambiguous. CDR1 SGHRS and CDR2 YFSETQ come from the germline V gene. This CDR3 is built from 13 residues. V was pared by 4 bases and J by 1 base, with 7 bases between.

The V call is TRBV27, the J call TRBJ2-2, with D possibly being TRBD2 (6 bases). The germline CDR1 and CDR2 sequences are MNHEY and SMNVEV (reference sequence). V lost 10 bases to trimming and J lost 3 bases, with 18 bases between them. The CDR3 totals 15 residues. CDR3 nucleotide sequence: TGTGCCACCTTCCCTGCCGGGGGATACACCGGGGAGCTGTTTTTT. Its translation is CATFPAGGYTGELFF.

Comments on this clone: Other DNA sequences in this sample translate to the same CDR3. The chain joins TRBV7-9 to TRBJ2-1; no firm D call. The germline gives CDR1 SEHNR, CDR2 FQNEAQ (reference sequence). The CDR3 extends over 12 amino acids. V shed 4 bases and J shed 7 bases, with 8 bases lying between them. For the CDR3, the DNA is TGTGCCAGCAGCTCAACCGGGAATGAGCAGTTCTTC. Amino acids: CASSSTGNEQFF.

V is TRBV18 and J is TRBJ1-3; 7 positions match TRBD1. J gave up 3 bases and V 3 bases, and 5 bases lay outside the gene matches. The CDR3 runs to 15 residues. Germline V lookup: CDR1 KGHSH, CDR2 LQKENI. CDR3 bases: TGTGCCAGCTCACCGACAGGGCTGGATGGAAACACCATATATTTT. It encodes CASSPTGLDGNTIYF. The whole variable domain, remainder taken from reference TRBV18 and TRBJ1-3, is NAGVMQNPRHLVRRRGQEARLRCSPMKGHSHVYWYRQLPEEGLKFMVYLQKENIIDESGMPKERFSAEFPKEGPSILRIQQVVRGDSAAYFCASSPTGLDGNTIYFGEGSWLTVV.

V gene TRBV7-2 combines with J gene TRBJ2-2, with D unclear. CDR3 size: 14 residues. V lost 4 bases and J 4 bases, leaving 10 bases between the germline ends. Looked up from germline, CDR1 is SGHTA and CDR2 is FQGNSA. The CDR3 DNA is TGTGCCAGCAGCTCACGGATGGCCACCGGGGAGCTGTTTTTT. Its protein product is CASSSRMATGELFF.

The chain links TRBV28 to TRBJ1-4, with D perhaps matching TRBD1 (5 bases). Trimming pared 6 bases from V and 7 bases from J, leaving 12 bases between. CDR3 length: 13 amino acids. Germline V lookup: CDR1 MDHEN, CDR2 SYDVKM. The CDR3 here is CASSAGWVEKLFF. The CDR3, as DNA: TGTGCCAGCAGCGCAGGGTGGGTTGAAAAACTGTTTTTT. Using reference TRBV28 and TRBJ1-4 for the parts outside the CDR3, the full variable domain is DVKVTQSSRYLVKRTGEKVFLECVQDMDHENMFWYRQDPGLGLRLIYFSYDVKMKEKGDIPEGYSVSREKKERFSLILESASTNQTSMYLCASSAGWVEKLFFGSGTQLSVL.

J is TRBJ2-5 and V is TRBV6-1; the match to TRBD2 covers 9 bases. Germline trimming cut 7 bases from V and 3 bases from J; bases unmatched to any gene: 6. The CDR3 is made up of 14 amino acids. Germline V CDR1 and CDR2: MNHNS, SASEGT. Written as DNA, the CDR3 is TGTGCCAGCAAGCCGGGACTAGCAGAAGAGACCCAGTACTTC. Amino acid sequence: CASKPGLAEETQYF.

This chain joins TRBV7-7 and TRBJ2-3, with D perhaps matching TRBD1 or TRBD2 (5 bases each). The CDR3 length is 15 residues. Trimming removed 2 bases at V and 1 base at J, with 10 bases between. Germline loops: CDR1 SSHAT, CDR2 FNYEAQ (reference sequence). CDR3 in DNA: TGTGCCAGCAGCTTAACGGGACCTGGCACAGATACGCAGTATTTT. Translated, it gives CASSLTGPGTDTQYF.

V usage is TRBV11-2 and J usage is TRBJ2-5; 9 bases align to TRBD2. Germline CDR1 and CDR2: SGHAT and FQNNGV. V lost 3 bases and J lost 1; bases outside the gene matches: 3. The CDR3 extends over 15 amino acids. CDR3 nucleotides: TGTGCCAGCAGCTTTAGCGGGAGAGTCCAAGAGACCCAGTACTTC. Translating it yields CASSFSGRVQETQYF.

The V and J genes are TRBV7-9 and TRBJ2-2, with unresolved D. The CDR3 extends over 17 amino acids. With 2 bases removed from V and 6 bases from J, the gap between germline ends came to 19 bases. The germline V gene encodes CDR1 SEHNR and CDR2 FQNEAQ (reference sequence). The CDR3 DNA is TGTGCCAGCAGCTTAAGATTTGGTAGAAGAGCCCCCGGGGAGCTGTTTTTT. Amino acid sequence: CASSLRFGRRAPGELFF.

The chain recombines TRBV7-8 with TRBJ2-2; tentative D call: TRBD2 (7 bases). Germline V lookup: CDR1 SGHVS, CDR2 FQNEAQ. Trimming shortened V by 0 bases and J by 4 bases, and 15 bases separated the two germline ends. This CDR3 contains 17 residues. The DNA of the CDR3 is TGTGCCAGCAGCTTAGCGGAGCGGAGGGGGGGCACCGGGGAGCTGTTTTTT. As protein: CASSLAERRGGTGELFF. Full variable domain (rest looked up from reference TRBV7-8 and TRBJ2-2): GAGVSQSPRYKVAKRGQDVALRCDPISGHVSLFWYQQALGQGPEFLTYFQNEAQLDKSGLPSDRFFAERPEGSVSTLKIQRTQQEDSAVYLCASSLAERRGGTGELFFGEGSRLTVL.

The J gene is TRBJ1-2, the V gene TRBV27; 11 bases line up with TRBD1. V lost 4 bases and J lost 4; bases outside the gene matches: 8. This CDR3 is 16 amino acids long. Germline V gives CDR1 MNHEY, CDR2 SMNVEV (reference sequence). CDR3 loop: CASSSWTGGNRYGYTF. CDR3 bases: TGTGCCAGCAGTTCCTGGACAGGGGGCAATCGCTATGGCTACACCTTC.

This chain connects TRBV11-2 to TRBJ2-5, with 9 nucleotides matching TRBD1. The J call could be wrong; TRBJ2-7 is a better fit for the DNA end. The germline CDR1 and CDR2 sequences are SGHAT and FQNNGV. CDR3 length equals 14 residues. The CDR3 DNA sequence: TGTGCCAGCAGCTTTGGACAGGGGACGAACGAGCAGTACTTC. Translation gives CASSFGQGTNEQYF.

The chain is built from TRBV7-9 and TRBJ1-1; D is unresolved. Per germline, CDR1 SEHNR and CDR2 FQNEAQ (reference sequence). The V gene lost 5 bases and the J gene lost 0 bases, with 13 bases spanning the gap. CDR3 length equals 15 residues. CDR3 in DNA: TGTGCCAGCAGCCAGCCCGGAACCTTGAACACTGAAGCTTTCTTT. Its translation is CASSQPGTLNTEAFF.

This rearrangement joins TRBV10-1 to TRBJ2-7; D possibly corresponds to TRBD1 (5 bases). This CDR3 is built from 12 residues. V shed 7 bases and J shed 3 bases, with 10 bases lying between them. The germline V gene encodes CDR1 WNHNN and CDR2 SYGVQD (reference sequence). CDR3 sequence: CASIGRVYEQYF. Written as DNA, the CDR3 is TGCGCCAGCATTGGCAGGGTCTACGAGCAGTACTTC.

J is TRBJ2-2 and V is TRBV5-1; D is perhaps TRBD1 or TRBD2 (5 bases each). Germline CDR1 is SGHRS and CDR2 is YFSETQ. The CDR3 covers 14 residues. Trimming shortened V by 1 base and J by 4 bases, and 8 bases separated the two germline ends. The CDR3 sequence is CASSLTGPTGELFF. As DNA, the CDR3 is TGCGCCAGCAGCTTGACGGGACCCACCGGGGAGCTGTTTTTT.

This clone was observed a single time. The chain carries TRBV25-1 and TRBJ2-1; 10 bases agree with TRBD1. CDR1 and CDR2 from the germline V gene are MGHDK and SYGVNS. CDR3 size: 15 residues. With V trimmed by 3 bases and J by 7 bases, 6 bases remained unmatched. The CDR3 bases are TGTGCCAGCAGTGACCTGCCGGGACAGGGGAATGAGCAGTTCTTC. It specifies CASSDLPGQGNEQFF.

Concerning this clone: The same CDR3 can be traced to other DNA sequences in this sample. The CDR3 loop is CASSLGQGFYEQYF. CDR3 nucleotide sequence: TGCGCCAGCAGCTTGGGTCAGGGATTCTACGAGCAGTACTTC. J is TRBJ2-7 and V is TRBV5-1, with D possibly being TRBD1 (5 bases). This CDR3 is built from 14 residues. V shed 0 bases and J shed 3 bases, with 10 bases lying between them. The germline V gene encodes CDR1 SGHRS and CDR2 YFSETQ. Variable domain in full (rest from reference TRBV5-1 and TRBJ2-7): KAGVTQTPRYLIKTRGQQVTLSCSPISGHRSVSWYQQTPGQGLQFLFEYFSETQRNKGNFPGRFSGRQFSNSRSEMNVSTLELGDSALYLCASSLGQGFYEQYFGPGTRLTVT.

This clone was observed a handful of times. This chain connects TRBV6-5 to TRBJ1-4; 8 bases line up with TRBD1. J gave up 8 bases and V 6 bases, and 2 bases lay outside the gene matches. This CDR3 contains 12 residues. CDR1 is MNHEY and CDR2 is SVGAGI in the germline V gene. The CDR3 coding sequence is TGTGCCAGCAGCAGGACAGGGGAAAAACTGTTTTTT. Amino acid sequence: CASSRTGEKLFF.

The gene calls are TRBV19 and TRBJ1-2, with TRBD1 matching over 7 bases. Germline V gene data show CDR1 as LNHDA and CDR2 as SQIVND (reference sequence). The J segment lost 6 bases and the V segment lost 7 bases, leaving 14 bases of the junction unmatched. The CDR3 loop spans 15 amino acids. Written as DNA, the CDR3 is TGTGCCAGTACGACAGGGATCTCACTACGGCATGGCTACACCTTC. Translated, it gives CASTTGISLRHGYTF.

The chain employs TRBV4-1 and TRBJ1-3, with 8 positions matching TRBD1. Germline CDR1 is MGHRA and CDR2 is YSYEKL. The CDR3 loop spans 15 amino acids. V lost 4 bases, J lost 3 bases, and 5 bases stayed unmatched. For the CDR3, the DNA is TGCGCCAGCAGCCCGACAGGGGAATTTGGAAACACCATATATTTT. Amino acid sequence: CASSPTGEFGNTIYF.

This clone was picked up one time. The chain recombines TRBV5-1 with TRBJ2-3; 12 bases are a match to TRBD2. This CDR3 has 17 residues. V was pared by 4 bases and J by 4 bases, with 10 bases of the junction left unmatched. CDR1 is SGHRS and CDR2 is YFSETQ in the germline V gene. CDR3 coding DNA: TGCGCCAGCAGCCTCTGGACTAGCGGGAATGAGGCAGATACGCAGTATTTT. Translating it yields CASSLWTSGNEADTQYF.